This T cell receptor (beta chain) was documented in a study of radiation and T cells in renal cell carcinoma. A note on this clone: Its target is unknown.

Generated by immunoSEQ multiplex PCR, the TCRdb table keeps only in-frame clones and is missing some. This sample has fewer than 55,000 clones, with 80% found just once. Time point: blood 2 weeks post-SBRT. Documented treatment: 15 Gy SBRT to primary tumor, nephrectomy 4 weeks later. Study observations and caveats: Baseline intratumoral clonotype presence is unknown without pretreatment biopsies. In blood, top tumor clones expanded by 2 weeks, shrinking by 4.

Trimming stripped 4 bases from V and 6 bases from J, with 12 bases between. The CDR3 is made up of 13 amino acids. The V gene's germline CDR1 is MDHEN and CDR2 SYDVKM. The sequencing here drew on blood, taken from a patient whose treatment included radiotherapy and nephrectomy. The chain uses TRBV28 and TRBJ1-2; perhaps TRBD1 as D (6 bases). The sequence came from a woman between 65 and 79 years old with renal cell carcinoma. The CDR3 sequence: CASSSRHRDGYTF. The CDR3, as DNA: TGTGCCAGCAGTTCCCGCCACAGGGATGGCTACACCTTC.